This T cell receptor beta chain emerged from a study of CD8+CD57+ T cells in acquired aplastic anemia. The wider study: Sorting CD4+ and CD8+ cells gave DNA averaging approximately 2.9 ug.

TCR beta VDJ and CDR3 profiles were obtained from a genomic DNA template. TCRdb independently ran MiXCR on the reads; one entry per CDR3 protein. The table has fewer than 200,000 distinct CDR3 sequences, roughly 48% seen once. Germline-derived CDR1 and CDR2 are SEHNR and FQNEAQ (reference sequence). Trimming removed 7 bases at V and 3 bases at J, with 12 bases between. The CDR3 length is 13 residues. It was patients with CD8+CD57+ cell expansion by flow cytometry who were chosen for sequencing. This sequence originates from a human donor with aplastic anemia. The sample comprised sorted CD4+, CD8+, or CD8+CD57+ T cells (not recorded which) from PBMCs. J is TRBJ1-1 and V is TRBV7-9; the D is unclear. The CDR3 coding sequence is TGTGCCAGCACGCGTTTAGCCGACACTGAAGCTTTCTTT. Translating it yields CASTRLADTEAFF.